These T cell receptor beta chains were read from a single sample in a study of T cells in localized non-small cell lung cancer. This table comes from immunoSEQ multiplex PCR, and its TCRdb copy is limited to in-frame clones, with some not included. The sample records fewer than 95,000 clones, approximately 90% being singletons. The source was PBMCs, collected before any cancer treatment. Receptor source: a woman aged 35 to 69 with stage II squamous cell lung carcinoma. Both conserved end residues are part of each CDR3. A D gene is named only where the DNA matches it firmly. Clone size is not always given. Where it is, it says once, few, many or a class for expanded clones.

abundance	d_gene	j_gene	v_gene	CDR3aa	CDR3nt
few	.	TRBJ1-1	TRBV9	CASSVGAEGTEAFF	TGTGCCAGCAGCGTAGGGGCGGAGGGAACTGAAGCTTTCTTT
.	TRBD1	TRBJ2-7	TRBV5-1	CASTGVRDRGTYEQYF	TGCGCCAGCACCGGGGTCCGGGACAGGGGAACCTACGAGCAGTACTTC
.	.	TRBJ2-2	TRBV12-5	CASGPQTGELFF	TGTGCTAGTGGTCCGCAGACCGGGGAGCTGTTTTTT
few	.	TRBJ2-7	TRBV19	CASSISTGMGYEQYF	TGTGCCAGTAGTATTTCGACGGGGATGGGTTACGAGCAGTACTTC
.	.	TRBJ1-1	TRBV29-1	CSVWRELGTEAFF	TGCAGCGTGTGGAGGGAATTGGGCACTGAAGCTTTCTTT
.	.	TRBJ1-4	TRBV5-1	CASSWGADGEKLFF	TGCGCCAGCAGCTGGGGTGCGGATGGCGAAAAACTGTTTTTT
once	TRBD2	TRBJ2-1	TRBV5-1	CASSSSRIAGAYNEQFF	TGCGCCAGCAGCTCGTCCAGGATAGCGGGGGCCTACAATGAGCAGTTCTTC
once	.	TRBJ1-2	TRBV6-1	CASSEALRGYGYTF	TGTGCCAGCAGTGAAGCGCTTCGAGGCTATGGCTACACCTTC
.	TRBD1	TRBJ1-5	TRBV27	CASSRTGDFNQPQHF	TGTGCCAGCAGCCGGACAGGGGACTTTAATCAGCCCCAGCATTTT
.	.	TRBJ1-6	TRBV6-5	CASRPFNRSPLHF	TGTGCCAGCAGGCCCTTTAACCGTTCACCCCTCCACTTT
.	.	TRBJ2-3	TRBV9	CASNLGTDTQYF	TGTGCCAGCAACCTGGGCACAGATACGCAGTATTTT
.	.	TRBJ2-1	TRBV30	CAWSGFSGLRRFF	TGTGCCTGGAGTGGCTTTTCGGGACTTCGGAGGTTCTTC
.	.	TRBJ1-3	TRBV18	CASSPLAKSSGNTIYF	TGTGCCAGCTCACCACTTGCGAAAAGCTCTGGAAACACCATATATTTT
.	TRBD1	TRBJ1-1	TRBV4-2	CASSQAGQGGSTEAFF	TGTGCCAGCAGCCAAGCCGGACAGGGGGGGTCAACTGAAGCTTTCTTT
.	TRBD1	TRBJ2-7	TRBV30	CAWSQGPGEQYF	TGTGCCTGGTCACAGGGGCCGGGCGAGCAGTACTTC
.	.	TRBJ2-6	TRBV19	CASSIGASMVAGANVLTF	TGTGCCAGTAGTATTGGAGCCTCGATGGTAGCTGGGGCCAACGTCCTGACTTTC
.	.	TRBJ1-5	TRBV4-1	CASSQVDSQAQPQHF	TGCGCCAGCAGCCAAGTGGACAGCCAGGCTCAGCCCCAGCATTTT
.	.	TRBJ1-1	TRBV18	CASSPLASGFALNTEAFF	TGTGCCAGCTCACCACTAGCCTCAGGATTTGCATTGAACACTGAAGCTTTCTTT
once	.	TRBJ1-1	TRBV6-5	CASSYGRGNTEAFF	TGTGCCAGCAGTTACGGGAGGGGTAACACTGAAGCTTTCTTT
.	TRBD1	TRBJ2-5	TRBV5-6	CASSPPATGGRVKETQYF	TGTGCCAGCAGCCCTCCCGCGACAGGGGGCCGCGTTAAGGAGACCCAGTACTTC
.	.	TRBJ2-4	TRBV29-1	CSGLSQNIQYF	TGCAGCGGTCTTTCCCAAAACATTCAGTACTTC
.	.	TRBJ1-6	TRBV6-5	CASTNGAGSPLHF	TGTGCCAGCACCAACGGGGCCGGATCACCCCTCCACTTT
.	.	TRBJ2-2	TRBV27	CASSLRGQSGELFF	TGTGCCAGCAGTTTAAGAGGACAGTCCGGGGAGCTGTTTTTT
.	.	TRBJ2-2	TRBV19	CASSTTGSNTGELFF	TGTGCCAGTAGTACGACAGGTTCGAACACCGGGGAGCTGTTTTTT
.	.	TRBJ1-5	TRBV6-5	CASSRTQNQPQHF	TGTGCCAGCAGCAGGACACAGAATCAGCCCCAGCATTTT
.	.	TRBJ1-1	TRBV11-1	CASSPEGFQAFF	TGTGCCAGCAGCCCGGAAGGCTTTCAAGCTTTCTTT
.	TRBD1	TRBJ1-1	TRBV5-1	CASSERTGGAWTEAFF	TGCGCCAGCAGCGAAAGGACAGGGGGCGCATGGACTGAAGCTTTCTTT
.	TRBD2	TRBJ2-7	TRBV28	CASSFASGRYEQYF	TGTGCCAGCAGTTTCGCTAGCGGGAGGTACGAGCAGTACTTC
.	.	TRBJ1-1	TRBV7-7	CASSSNWDTEAFF	TGTGCTAGCAGCTCTAACTGGGACACTGAAGCTTTCTTT